The 4 T cell receptor beta chains in this list originate from one sample, sequenced in a study of OX40 agonist ivuxolimab in advanced cancers. Assay: immunoSEQ multiplex PCR; the TCRdb copy retains only in-frame clones and omits some. This sample has roughly 140,000 clones, with 94% found just once. The sample was CD4+ or CD8+ T cells sorted from blood, taken in a trial of the OX40 agonist ivuxolimab. These TCRs come from an adult with an advanced solid tumor such as melanoma, head and neck, liver or kidney cancer.

The rearrangement uses TRBV25-1 and TRBJ2-2; no reliable D call. The CDR3 sequence is 12 residues long. The V and J ends lost 2 bases and 6 bases respectively, with 4 bases between them. The V gene's germline CDR1 is MGHDK and CDR2 SYGVNS. In DNA form, the CDR3 reads TGTGCCAGCAGTGAAATCCCCGGGGAGCTGTTTTTT. This encodes CASSEIPGELFF.

This chain joins TRBV27 and TRBJ2-1; 11 bases are a match to TRBD2. V lost 5 bases and J lost 15; bases outside the gene matches: 15. The CDR3 sequence is 15 residues long. CDR1 is MNHEY, CDR2 SMNVEV, per germline (reference sequence). In DNA, the CDR3 is TGTGCCAGCAGTCCTGCCCCCGGACTAGCGGGCCCCGGGTTCTTC. It specifies CASSPAPGLAGPGFF.

The rearrangement uses TRBV10-2 and TRBJ2-7, with 8 bases that match TRBD1. With 6 bases clipped from V and 4 bases from J, the junction kept 11 bases outside the gene matches. Germline values: CDR1 WSHSY, CDR2 SAAADI. The CDR3 sequence is 15 residues long. CDR3 in DNA: TGCGCCAGCAGGGGGAGACAGGGGTGGAGGTACGAGCAGTACTTC. The encoded protein is CASRGRQGWRYEQYF.

CDR3 nucleotides: TGTGCCAGCAGCTTAGCTGCCCCGCCAGGGATGGACGGCTACACCTTC. Its protein is CASSLAAPPGMDGYTF. The chain employs TRBV7-6 and TRBJ1-2; tentatively, D is TRBD1 (5 bases). The V gene's germline CDR1 is SGHVS and CDR2 FNYEAQ. V shed 0 bases and J shed 8 bases, with 19 bases lying between them. The CDR3 sequence is 16 residues long.